Listed below are T cell receptor beta chains from one sample, sequenced in a study of radiotherapy plus CTLA-4 blockade in lung cancer. Measured with immunoSEQ multiplex PCR; TCRdb has only the in-frame clones, and not every one. The data contain 100,000 or so clones, around 83% of them seen just once; the ten biggest clones take up about 26%. Here the sequenced sample was peripheral blood, taken from a patient treated with radiotherapy plus ipilimumab. Every receptor here comes from a human donor with non-small cell lung cancer that progressed on radiotherapy plus ipilimumab. The CDR3 runs from the conserved cysteine through the conserved F or W. The D gene is left open where the match is weak. Clone size is not always given. Where it is, it says once, few, many or a class for expanded clones.

size: NA; J: TRBJ1-4; D: NA; V: TRBV7-9; DNA: TGTGCCAGCAGTCTAGTACCCCCGTTTGGCGAAAAACTGTTTTTT; CDR3: CASSLVPPFGEKLFF
size: NA; J: TRBJ2-5; D: NA; V: TRBV4-1; DNA: TGCGCCAGCAGCCTCGCCCCCCGGGACATGGGCGAGACCCAGTACTTC; CDR3: CASSLAPRDMGETQYF
size: NA; J: TRBJ2-3; D: TRBD1; V: TRBV19; DNA: TGTGCCAGTAGTATAAGGGGGACAGCCCTCCGCGGGAGCACAGATACGCAGTATTTT; CDR3: CASSIRGTALRGSTDTQYF
size: NA; J: TRBJ1-5; D: NA; V: TRBV19; DNA: TGTGCCAGTAGTATTGTGGTAGGAACCGATCAGCCCCAGCATTTT; CDR3: CASSIVVGTDQPQHF
size: few; J: TRBJ2-3; D: TRBD2; V: TRBV19; DNA: TGTGCCAGTAGGGAACTAGCGGGAGCCCCCCGAGATACGCAGTATTTT; CDR3: CASRELAGAPRDTQYF
size: NA; J: TRBJ1-2; D: TRBD1; V: TRBV5-4; DNA: TGTGCCAGCAGCTTGTCAGGGGGCTATGTCTATGGCTACACCTTC; CDR3: CASSLSGGYVYGYTF
size: once; J: TRBJ2-2; D: TRBD2; V: TRBV30; DNA: TGTGCCTGGAGGGCCGGGACTAGCGGTCCCGGGGAGCTGTTTTTT; CDR3: CAWRAGTSGPGELFF
size: NA; J: TRBJ2-7; D: NA; V: TRBV6-6; DNA: TGTGCCAGCAGTTCCTCCAGGCATCCCGGCGAGCAGTACTTC; CDR3: CASSSSRHPGEQYF
size: NA; J: TRBJ1-4; D: TRBD1; V: TRBV28; DNA: TGTGCCAGCAGTTTAGGGACAGGGGTTGAAAAACTGTTTTTT; CDR3: CASSLGTGVEKLFF
size: NA; J: TRBJ2-3; D: NA; V: TRBV30; DNA: TGTGCCTGGGCTTTTAGCGGAACAGATACGCAGTATTTT; CDR3: CAWAFSGTDTQYF
size: once; J: TRBJ2-5; D: TRBD1; V: TRBV28; DNA: TGTGCCAGCCTGACCCAGACAGGGCCGGGAGAGACCCAGTACTTC; CDR3: CASLTQTGPGETQYF
size: NA; J: TRBJ1-4; D: NA; V: TRBV27; DNA: TGTGCCAGCAGTACACAAGGGGCTAATGAAAAACTGTTTTTT; CDR3: CASSTQGANEKLFF
size: NA; J: TRBJ2-1; D: TRBD2; V: TRBV2; DNA: TGTGCCAGCAGTGAAGTAGCGGGAGTCTACAATGAGCAGTTCTTC; CDR3: CASSEVAGVYNEQFF
size: NA; J: TRBJ1-4; D: NA; V: TRBV27; DNA: TGTGCCAGCAGCCGAAGTGGGGACGAGGATGAAAAACTGTTTTTT; CDR3: CASSRSGDEDEKLFF
size: NA; J: TRBJ2-5; D: TRBD2; V: TRBV5-6; DNA: TGTGCCAGCAGCTCTTTAGCGGGAGGGCCCAAGACCCAGTACTTC; CDR3: CASSSLAGGPKTQYF
size: NA; J: TRBJ2-1; D: NA; V: TRBV5-4; DNA: TGTGCTAGCACGAAGACTGGCCGATCCTACAATGAGCAGTTCTTC; CDR3: CASTKTGRSYNEQFF
size: NA; J: TRBJ1-2; D: TRBD1; V: TRBV5-6; DNA: TGTGCCAGCAGCGCAGACAGGGTGAACTATGGCTACACCTTC; CDR3: CASSADRVNYGYTF
size: few; J: TRBJ1-4; D: NA; V: TRBV7-2; DNA: TGTGCCAGCAGCTTAGTGGTTGCAACTAATGAAAAACTGTTTTTT; CDR3: CASSLVVATNEKLFF
size: NA; J: TRBJ2-5; D: TRBD2; V: TRBV9; DNA: TGTGCCAGCAGCGTAGGGAACGGGGGGGGCCAAGAGACCCAGTACTTC; CDR3: CASSVGNGGGQETQYF
size: NA; J: TRBJ2-1; D: TRBD1; V: TRBV19; DNA: TGTGCCAGTAGTATCGGGACAGGGTTTCCAATTGAGCAGTTCTTC; CDR3: CASSIGTGFPIEQFF
size: few; J: TRBJ1-3; D: NA; V: TRBV7-9; DNA: TGTGCCAGCAGCTTAGCCGGACATTCTGGAAACACCATATATTTT; CDR3: CASSLAGHSGNTIYF
size: few; J: TRBJ2-5; D: TRBD2; V: TRBV4-1; DNA: TGCGCCAGCAGCCATCCGATAGCGGGAGGGCCGAAAGAGACCCAGTACTTC; CDR3: CASSHPIAGGPKETQYF
size: NA; J: TRBJ2-1; D: TRBD2; V: TRBV29-1; DNA: TGCAGCGTGGGGACTACTAGATTCAATGAGCAGTTCTTC; CDR3: CSVGTTRFNEQFF
size: NA; J: TRBJ2-5; D: NA; V: TRBV5-4; DNA: TGTGCCAGCACCGGGTCCGCTGGGGGAGAGACCCAGTACTTC; CDR3: CASTGSAGGETQYF
size: few; J: TRBJ2-5; D: NA; V: TRBV11-1; DNA: TGTGCCAGCAGCCCTCGGGCGGGGAACCAAGAGACCCAGTACTTC; CDR3: CASSPRAGNQETQYF
size: NA; J: TRBJ2-1; D: NA; V: TRBV11-2; DNA: TGTGCCAGCAGCTTGCGGACTAAAAACAATGAGCAGTTCTTC; CDR3: CASSLRTKNNEQFF
size: NA; J: TRBJ2-2; D: NA; V: TRBV6-5; DNA: TGTGCCAGCAGTTACTCAACCGGGAGTAGCACCGGGGAGCTGTTTTTT; CDR3: CASSYSTGSSTGELFF
size: NA; J: TRBJ1-1; D: NA; V: TRBV15; DNA: TGTGCCACCAGCAGAGATCTAGGGGAAGCTTTCTTT; CDR3: CATSRDLGEAFF
size: NA; J: TRBJ2-3; D: NA; V: TRBV12-5; DNA: TGTGCTAGTGGTTTAGGCCTTACGGAAAGCACAGATACGCAGTATTTT; CDR3: CASGLGLTESTDTQYF
size: NA; J: TRBJ2-2; D: TRBD2; V: TRBV7-3; DNA: TGTGCCAGCAGCCTAGCGGGAGGGCCGACCGGGGAGCTGTTTTTT; CDR3: CASSLAGGPTGELFF
size: NA; J: TRBJ2-1; D: TRBD2; V: TRBV7-2; DNA: TGTGCCAGCAGCTCAAGCGGGAGAGGTACTAGTGAGCAGTTCTTC; CDR3: CASSSSGRGTSEQFF
size: once; J: TRBJ2-6; D: TRBD2; V: TRBV28; DNA: TGTGCCAGCAGTCTTACCTTTGGTAGCGGGAGCCCTGGGGCCAACGTCCTGACTTTC; CDR3: CASSLTFGSGSPGANVLTF
size: NA; J: TRBJ1-1; D: NA; V: TRBV6-1; DNA: TGTGCCAGCAGTGAATGGGGAGGGGTCACTGAAGCTTTCTTT; CDR3: CASSEWGGVTEAFF
size: NA; J: TRBJ1-2; D: NA; V: TRBV6-6; DNA: TGTGCCATTACTCGGGGGCTTAACTATGGCTACACCTTC; CDR3: CAITRGLNYGYTF
size: NA; J: TRBJ2-2; D: NA; V: TRBV7-9; DNA: TGTGCCAGCAGCCCCCCAGAGATAACCGGGGAGCTGTTTTTT; CDR3: CASSPPEITGELFF
size: NA; J: TRBJ2-1; D: TRBD1; V: TRBV5-1; DNA: TGCGCCAGCAGCTTGGAGGGACAGATAAACAATGAGCAGTTCTTC; CDR3: CASSLEGQINNEQFF
size: NA; J: TRBJ1-5; D: NA; V: TRBV2; DNA: TGTGCCAGCAGTCTCGAGGGTCTTAATAATCAGCCCCAGCATTTT; CDR3: CASSLEGLNNQPQHF
size: NA; J: TRBJ2-3; D: TRBD2; V: TRBV6-1; DNA: TGTGCCAGCAGTGAACTAGCGGGAGGGCAAGATACGCAGTATTTT; CDR3: CASSELAGGQDTQYF
size: NA; J: TRBJ2-7; D: NA; V: TRBV28; DNA: TGTGCCAGCAGCATCGACAGGTTCGCCTACGAGCAGTACTTC; CDR3: CASSIDRFAYEQYF
size: once; J: TRBJ1-1; D: NA; V: TRBV9; DNA: TGTGCCAGCAGCGCCCTATCCGTCTCGAAAAACACTGAAGCTTTCTTT; CDR3: CASSALSVSKNTEAFF
size: NA; J: TRBJ1-2; D: TRBD1; V: TRBV18; DNA: TGTGCCAGCTCACCACTCACTCAGGGGGCGGTTGGCTACACCTTC; CDR3: CASSPLTQGAVGYTF